Listed here are 26 T cell receptor beta chains from one sample, sequenced in a study of T cell changes during pregnancy in multiple sclerosis (dated 2019 in TCRdb). To prepare the library, the immunoSEQ multiplex PCR assay was applied. Entries here come from immuneACCESS through TCRdb and include only in-frame sequences with V and J called. Some clones fail to appear in such tables; in the studies checked, an unresolved V gene covers under half of the shortfall, and the cause of the remainder is unknown. This sample comprises some 27,000 clones, roughly 87% of them detected only once. The ten largest clones represent around 0.72% of the sample. The starting material was CD4+ T cells from peripheral blood mononuclear cells, obtained in the second trimester of pregnancy. Receptor source: a female donor with multiple sclerosis, enrolled in a pregnancy study.

Written as DNA, the CDR3 is TGCAGCGTTTTTTCCGGGACACACTCCTACGAGCAGTACTTC. Amino acids: CSVFSGTHSYEQYF. The chain is built from TRBV29-1 and TRBJ2-7, with D maybe TRBD1 (6 bases). With 5 bases removed from V and 0 bases from J, the gap between germline ends came to 14 bases. The germline V gene has CDR1 SQVTM and CDR2 ANQGSEA. This CDR3 is built from 14 residues.

This clone was observed a handful of times. The V and J genes are TRBV27 and TRBJ1-1; 10 bases map to TRBD1. Losses at the gene ends were 7 bases for V and 4 bases for J; bases not matched to a gene: 3. CDR3 length: 13 amino acids. Germline V gene data show CDR1 as MNHEY and CDR2 as SMNVEV (reference sequence). CDR3 sequence reads: CASIRTGGTEAFF. DNA of the CDR3: TGTGCCAGCATTAGGACAGGGGGCACTGAAGCTTTCTTT.

V gene TRBV6-4 combines with J gene TRBJ2-2, with TRBD2 matching over 7 bases. The V gene end was trimmed by 6 bases and the J gene end by 4 bases; junction bases not matched to a gene: 11. The CDR3 is made up of 16 amino acids. The germline gives CDR1 MRHNA, CDR2 SNTAGT. Here the CDR3 reads CASSPSSGWGTGELFF. CDR3 nucleotide sequence: TGTGCCAGCAGCCCTTCTAGCGGTTGGGGCACCGGGGAGCTGTTTTTT.

The chain uses TRBV27 and TRBJ1-6; 8 bases line up with TRBD1. CDR3 length: 14 residues. Germline V CDR1 and CDR2: MNHEY, SMNVEV (reference sequence). V was clipped by 4 bases and J by 8 bases; unmatched bases: 4. DNA of the CDR3: TGTGCCAGCAGTTCGACAGGGGCCTATTCACCCCTCCACTTT. Translating it yields CASSSTGAYSPLHF.

This chain links TRBV19 with TRBJ1-2, with TRBD1 matching 8 bases. Germline CDR1 and CDR2: LNHDA and SQIVND (reference sequence). The CDR3 has 16 residues. V trimming: 5 bases; J trimming: 5 bases; junction bases outside the gene matches: 13. CDR3 in amino acids: CASSPLDRAITYGYTF. CDR3 nucleotide sequence: TGTGCCAGTAGTCCCCTGGACAGGGCCATTACTTATGGCTACACCTTC.

This clone has only a few counts. The CDR3 DNA sequence: TGCGCCAGCAGCCAACGGACGGACAGCTATAATTCACCCCTCCACTTT. Amino acid sequence: CASSQRTDSYNSPLHF. The chain recombines TRBV4-1 with TRBJ1-6; D might be TRBD1 (6 bases). V gave up 2 bases and J gave up 3 bases, with 11 bases separating them. This CDR3 region has 16 residues. From germline, CDR1 is MGHRA and CDR2 YSYEKL.

This clone is a singleton in its sample. The chain uses TRBV6-4 and TRBJ2-7; D is possibly TRBD1 (6 bases). The V gene lost 6 bases and the J gene lost 4 bases, with 13 bases spanning the gap. The CDR3 is 13 amino acids. Germline-derived CDR1 and CDR2 are MRHNA and SNTAGT. Here the CDR3 DNA reads TGTGCCAGCAGCGCGACAGGAGATTACGAGCAGTACTTC. It is translated as CASSATGDYEQYF.

This clone has a handful of counts. The chain has TRBV5-5 and TRBJ1-5; D is uncertain. Germline CDR1 SGHKS, CDR2 YYEKEE (reference sequence). Deletions cut 1 base from V and 0 bases from J, with 11 bases between. The CDR3 is made up of 16 amino acids. CDR3 residues: CASSLMTQYSNQPQHF. The CDR3 DNA reads TGTGCCAGCAGCTTGATGACACAGTATAGCAATCAGCCCCAGCATTTT. Filled out from reference TRBV5-5 and TRBJ1-5, the complete variable domain reads DAGVTQSPTHLIKTRGQQVTLRCSPISGHKSVSWYQQVLGQGPQFIFQYYEKEERGRGNFPDRFSARQFPNYSSELNVNALLLGDSALYLCASSLMTQYSNQPQHFGDGTRLSIL.

The rearrangement uses TRBV10-3 and TRBJ2-5, with D tentatively TRBD1 (6 bases). The V end was cut by 6 bases, the J end by 5 bases, with 16 bases between. There are 14 residues in the CDR3. Germline V gene sequence: CDR1 ENHRY, CDR2 SYGVKD. The CDR3 DNA follows: TGTGCCATCAGCGGGACACCCACGGGGGAGACCCAGTACTTC. It is translated as CAISGTPTGETQYF.

The chain has TRBV30 and TRBJ1-6; 7 nucleotides line up with TRBD1. The ends lost 2 bases at V and 8 bases at J; junction bases unmatched: 9. Per germline, CDR1 GTSNPN and CDR2 SVGIG (reference sequence). There are 15 residues in the CDR3. CDR3 sequence: CAWSKGDSRDSPLHF. The CDR3 DNA reads as TGTGCCTGGAGTAAAGGGGACAGTAGGGATTCACCCCTCCACTTT. The entire variable domain, with the rest obtained from reference TRBV30 and TRBJ1-6, is as follows: SQTIHQWPATLVQPVGSPLSLECTVEGTSNPNLYWYRQAAGRGLQLLFYSVGIGQISSEVPQNLSASRPQDRQFILSSKKLLLSDSGFYLCAWSKGDSRDSPLHFGNGTRLTVT.

The CDR3 DNA reads as TGCGCCAGCAGCCTGACAGGACCTAATGAAAAACTGTTTTTT. This sequence encodes CASSLTGPNEKLFF. V is TRBV5-1 and J is TRBJ1-4, with D possibly being TRBD1 (6 bases). Germline V lookup: CDR1 SGHRS, CDR2 YFSETQ. The CDR3 extends over 14 amino acids. V was clipped by 4 bases and J by 3 bases, with 10 bases between them.

This clone was detected only once. The chain carries TRBV5-1 and TRBJ2-7; D may be TRBD2 (6 bases). Trimming took off 0 bases at V and 7 bases at J, with 11 bases between the two ends. Germline V CDR1 and CDR2: SGHRS, YFSETQ. This CDR3 has 13 residues. CDR3 residues: CASSLGQGGEQYF. CDR3 in DNA: TGCGCCAGCAGCTTGGGGCAGGGAGGTGAGCAGTACTTC. Using reference TRBV5-1 and TRBJ2-7 for the parts outside the CDR3, the full variable domain is KAGVTQTPRYLIKTRGQQVTLSCSPISGHRSVSWYQQTPGQGLQFLFEYFSETQRNKGNFPGRFSGRQFSNSRSEMNVSTLELGDSALYLCASSLGQGGEQYFGPGTRLTVT.

This chain uses TRBV10-2 with TRBJ2-7; the match to TRBD2 covers 10 bases. CDR1 is WSHSY, CDR2 SAAADI, per germline. The CDR3 length is 14 residues. The J segment lost 7 bases and the V segment lost 3 bases, leaving 6 bases of the junction unmatched. CDR3 bases: TGCGCCAGCAGTGAAAGCGGGGGGGCGGGGGAGCAGTACTTC. Residues: CASSESGGAGEQYF.

The chain has TRBV19 and TRBJ2-7, with D possibly being TRBD2 (5 bases). The V gene lost 6 bases and the J gene lost 2 bases, with 17 bases spanning the gap. CDR1 and CDR2 from the germline V gene are LNHDA and SQIVND (reference sequence). CDR3 length: 15 amino acids. This CDR3 is CASSLRASQPYEQYF. The DNA of the CDR3 is TGTGCCAGTAGCTTGAGGGCTAGCCAGCCCTACGAGCAGTACTTC. The variable domain in full, completed from reference TRBV19 and TRBJ2-7, reads DGGITQSPKYLFRKEGQNVTLSCEQNLNHDAMYWYRQDPGQGLRLIYYSQIVNDFQKGDIAEGYSVSREKKESFPLTVTSAQKNPTAFYLCASSLRASQPYEQYFGPGTRLTVT.

The chain links TRBV28 to TRBJ1-3, with 8 positions matching TRBD1. The CDR3 is made up of 13 amino acids. Trimming removed 7 bases from V and 8 bases from J; junction bases left unmatched: 7. Germline lookup yields CDR1 MDHEN and CDR2 SYDVKM. CDR3 amino acids: CASTGTGRDTIYF. The CDR3 nucleotides are TGTGCCAGCACCGGGACAGGTCGAGACACCATATATTTT.

The J gene is TRBJ1-2, the V gene TRBV5-4; TRBD1 agrees at 7 bases. There are 15 residues in the CDR3. The V gene's germline CDR1 is SGHNT and CDR2 YYREEE (reference sequence). V gave up 0 bases and J gave up 4 bases; unmatched junction bases: 6. The CDR3 region has the DNA TGTGCCAGCAGCTTGGACAGGGGTTTAGGCTATGGCTACACCTTC. It yields the protein CASSLDRGLGYGYTF.

This chain uses TRBV7-2 with TRBJ1-2; 10 nucleotides align to TRBD1. Trimming removed 5 bases from V and 0 bases from J; junction bases left unmatched: 12. The CDR3 is made up of 18 amino acids. Germline V gene lookup returns CDR1 SGHTA and CDR2 FQGNSA. CDR3 in amino acids: CASSRPRQGAGTNYGYTF. CDR3 DNA sequence: TGTGCCAGCAGCCGGCCCCGACAGGGGGCTGGGACTAACTATGGCTACACCTTC.

The chain joins TRBV10-3 to TRBJ1-1; D uncertain. There are 12 residues in the CDR3. The germline gives CDR1 ENHRY, CDR2 SYGVKD. Trimming took off 5 bases at V and 11 bases at J, with 15 bases between the two ends. The CDR3 DNA reads TGTGCCATCAGTAAAGAGGGATGGAGGGCTTTCTTT. Translating it yields CAISKEGWRAFF.

The rearrangement joins TRBV10-1 to TRBJ2-2; 10 bases fit TRBD1. The CDR3 extends over 15 amino acids. Germline-derived CDR1 and CDR2 are WNHNN and SYGVQD (reference sequence). With 3 bases clipped from V and 6 bases from J, the junction kept 4 bases outside the gene matches. The CDR3 is CASSDPGTGAGELFF. The CDR3 DNA follows: TGCGCCAGCAGTGACCCCGGGACAGGGGCCGGGGAGCTGTTTTTT.

The genes are TRBV7-2 and TRBJ2-1; the match to TRBD1 covers 7 bases. The CDR3 spans 15 residues. Germline-derived CDR1 and CDR2 are SGHTA and FQGNSA. Trimming took 5 bases from V and 4 from J; bases not matched to a gene: 8. CDR3 sequence (DNA): TGTGCCAGCAGCCGAGGGGACAGCAATTACAATGAGCAGTTCTTC. Translated: CASSRGDSNYNEQFF.

V usage is TRBV6-1 and J usage is TRBJ2-7, with D tentatively TRBD2 (6 bases). The V and J ends lost 4 bases and 1 base respectively, with 14 bases between them. The CDR3 extends over 15 amino acids. The germline gives CDR1 MNHNS, CDR2 SASEGT. CDR3 region: CASSVGGFLSYEQYF. The CDR3 DNA sequence: TGTGCCAGCAGTGTAGGAGGGTTCTTATCCTACGAGCAGTACTTC.

This rearrangement joins TRBV20-1 to TRBJ1-2; TRBD1 matches at 7 bases. This CDR3 region has 11 residues. V was clipped by 6 bases and J by 5 bases; unmatched bases: 3. CDR1 is DFQATT and CDR2 is SNEGSKA in the germline V gene (reference sequence). The CDR3, as DNA: TGCAGTGCCGCAGGGGGGTATGGCTACACCTTC. Translated: CSAAGGYGYTF.

The rearrangement joins TRBV7-2 to TRBJ1-1; possibly TRBD1 for D (6 bases). The ends were cut back, 2 bases at V and 1 base at J, with 14 bases in the middle. The CDR3 spans 16 residues. CDR1 SGHTA and CDR2 FQGNSA come from the germline V gene. As DNA, the CDR3 is TGTGCCAGCAGCTTATCCCGGGCAGGGGCGAACACTGAAGCTTTCTTT. Its translation is CASSLSRAGANTEAFF.

J is TRBJ2-6 and V is TRBV4-1; perhaps TRBD2 as D (5 bases). V shed 1 base and J shed 2 bases, with 9 bases lying between them. CDR3 length: 16 residues. The germline CDR1 and CDR2 sequences are MGHRA and YSYEKL. CDR3 in DNA: TGCGCCAGCAGCCAAGGTGCCGGGGCTGGGGCCAACGTCCTGACTTTC. Its translation is CASSQGAGAGANVLTF.

This chain joins TRBV5-1 and TRBJ1-3; 8 nucleotides agree with TRBD1. CDR3 length equals 16 residues. Per the germline V gene, CDR1 is SGHRS and CDR2 is YFSETQ. The J segment lost 3 bases and the V segment lost 0 bases, leaving 5 bases of the junction unmatched. CDR3 loop: CASSLVGQGYGNTIYF. DNA of the CDR3: TGCGCCAGCAGCTTGGTCGGACAGGGTTATGGAAACACCATATATTTT.

V usage is TRBV5-1 and J usage is TRBJ2-1; D may match TRBD1 or TRBD2 (6 bases each). The CDR3 covers 12 residues. Trimming removed 4 bases at V and 8 bases at J, with 10 bases between. Germline V gene sequence: CDR1 SGHRS, CDR2 YFSETQ. CDR3: CASSLGGHEQFF. The CDR3 region has the DNA TGCGCCAGCAGCCTGGGGGGCCATGAGCAGTTCTTC.